The rows below give T cell receptor beta chains drawn from one sample of a study of blood T cells in healthy people across ages. One entry per CDR3 protein results from TCRdb running MiXCR on the 5' RACE reads. The sample lists some 640,000 distinct CDR3 sequences, approximately 30% occurring once. Sequenced sample: blood. These receptors were obtained from a woman of 80 years or more in good health. Both conserved end residues are part of each CDR3. The D gene is left open where the match is weak. Only some rows state a clone size, as once, few, many or a class for expanded clones.

V gene: TRBV7-3
D gene: -
J gene: TRBJ1-1
clone size: many
CDR3 protein: CASSLRSYTEAFF
CDR3 DNA: TGTGCCAGCAGCTTAAGGAGTTACACTGAAGCTTTCTTT

V gene: TRBV20-1
D gene: -
J gene: TRBJ2-7
clone size: many
CDR3 protein: CSAKRQGSYEQYF
CDR3 DNA: TGCAGTGCGAAACGTCAGGGATCCTACGAGCAGTACTTC

V gene: TRBV20-1
D gene: -
J gene: TRBJ2-5
clone size: -
CDR3 protein: CSARDSTAFGETQYF
CDR3 DNA: TGCAGTGCTAGAGATAGTACGGCCTTCGGGGAGACCCAGTACTTC

V gene: TRBV6-5
D gene: -
J gene: TRBJ2-1
clone size: few
CDR3 protein: CASSRGAGGVYNEQFF
CDR3 DNA: TGTGCCAGCAGCCGCGGGGCTGGCGGAGTCTACAATGAGCAGTTCTTC

V gene: TRBV20-1
D gene: -
J gene: TRBJ2-7
clone size: many
CDR3 protein: CSASRTRNYEQYF
CDR3 DNA: TGCAGTGCTAGTAGGACACGGAACTACGAGCAGTACTTC

V gene: TRBV4-1
D gene: TRBD1
J gene: TRBJ1-2
clone size: many
CDR3 protein: CASSSSPGGGAYGYTF
CDR3 DNA: TGCGCCAGCAGCTCATCCCCAGGGGGGGGTGCCTATGGCTACACCTTC

V gene: TRBV4-2
D gene: TRBD1
J gene: TRBJ1-4
clone size: many
CDR3 protein: CASSQPGQEDEKLFF
CDR3 DNA: TGTGCCAGCAGCCAACCGGGACAGGAGGATGAAAAACTGTTTTTT

V gene: TRBV4-1
D gene: TRBD1
J gene: TRBJ1-6
clone size: many
CDR3 protein: CASSQGQQGSSYNSPLHF
CDR3 DNA: TGCGCCAGCAGCCAGGGACAGCAGGGGAGCTCCTATAATTCACCCCTCCACTTT

V gene: TRBV9
D gene: TRBD1
J gene: TRBJ2-7
clone size: -
CDR3 protein: CASSVGDRKVQYF
CDR3 DNA: TGTGCCAGCAGCGTAGGGGACAGGAAGGTGCAGTACTTC

V gene: TRBV9
D gene: -
J gene: TRBJ2-5
clone size: many
CDR3 protein: CASSVDGTPGETQYF
CDR3 DNA: TGTGCCAGCAGCGTAGATGGGACGCCCGGAGAGACCCAGTACTTC

V gene: TRBV20-1
D gene: -
J gene: TRBJ2-1
clone size: few
CDR3 protein: CSARDPSEPTARNEQFF
CDR3 DNA: TGCAGTGCTAGAGATCCGTCCGAGCCCACCGCCCGCAATGAGCAGTTCTTC

V gene: TRBV7-8
D gene: -
J gene: TRBJ1-6
clone size: once
CDR3 protein: CASSIVARTPLHF
CDR3 DNA: TGTGCCAGTAGTATTGTGGCGAGGACACCCCTCCACTTT

V gene: TRBV7-6
D gene: TRBD1
J gene: TRBJ1-6
clone size: many
CDR3 protein: CASSLGQGSSPLHF
CDR3 DNA: TGTGCCAGCAGCTTAGGACAGGGAAGTTCACCCCTCCACTTT

V gene: TRBV7-2
D gene: TRBD2
J gene: TRBJ2-7
clone size: -
CDR3 protein: CASSLGASGIYEQYF
CDR3 DNA: TGTGCCAGCAGCTTAGGTGCTAGCGGGATCTACGAGCAGTACTTC

V gene: TRBV6-2/TRBV6-3
D gene: -
J gene: TRBJ1-1
clone size: few
CDR3 protein: CASSYSKDRSEAFF
CDR3 DNA: TGTGCCAGCAGTTACTCCAAGGATCGGTCTGAAGCTTTCTTT

V gene: TRBV5-8
D gene: TRBD2
J gene: TRBJ2-3
clone size: few
CDR3 protein: CASNKRDTDTQYF
CDR3 DNA: TGTGCCAGCAACAAGCGGGACACAGATACGCAGTATTTT

V gene: TRBV5-6
D gene: TRBD1
J gene: TRBJ2-3
clone size: many
CDR3 protein: CASSGRDRSTDTQYF
CDR3 DNA: TGTGCCAGCAGCGGCCGGGACAGAAGCACAGATACGCAGTATTTT

V gene: TRBV28
D gene: TRBD1
J gene: TRBJ2-7
clone size: many
CDR3 protein: CASREQGAAHYEQYF
CDR3 DNA: TGTGCCAGCAGGGAACAGGGGGCTGCCCACTACGAGCAGTACTTC

V gene: TRBV6-2/TRBV6-3
D gene: -
J gene: TRBJ1-2
clone size: few
CDR3 protein: CASSTPGPGRYTF
CDR3 DNA: TGTGCCAGCAGTACACCAGGTCCCGGGCGCTACACCTTC

V gene: TRBV3-1
D gene: TRBD1
J gene: TRBJ1-2
clone size: -
CDR3 protein: CASSPIRQGHYGHTF
CDR3 DNA: TGTGCCAGCAGCCCCATCCGACAGGGACACTATGGCCACACCTTC

V gene: TRBV7-8
D gene: TRBD2
J gene: TRBJ2-3
clone size: few
CDR3 protein: CASSYSGGAGDTQYF
CDR3 DNA: TGTGCCAGCAGCTACAGCGGGGGGGCAGGGGATACGCAGTATTTT

V gene: TRBV2
D gene: -
J gene: TRBJ1-2
clone size: many
CDR3 protein: CARTGGLDGYTF
CDR3 DNA: TGTGCTCGGACGGGAGGTTTAGATGGCTACACCTTC

V gene: TRBV12-3/TRBV12-4
D gene: -
J gene: TRBJ1-1
clone size: -
CDR3 protein: CTSSKIYFEAFF
CDR3 DNA: TGTACCAGCAGCAAAATCTATTTTGAAGCTTTCTTT

V gene: TRBV6-6
D gene: -
J gene: TRBJ2-1
clone size: few
CDR3 protein: CASSYGGEQFF
CDR3 DNA: TGTGCCAGCAGTTACGGAGGGGAGCAGTTCTTC

V gene: TRBV9
D gene: -
J gene: TRBJ2-2
clone size: -
CDR3 protein: CASSVGASRELFF
CDR3 DNA: TGTGCCAGCAGCGTAGGGGCATCCCGGGAGCTGTTTTTT